This is a list of T cell receptor beta chains from one sample in a study of OX40 agonist ivuxolimab in advanced cancers. Assay: immunoSEQ multiplex PCR; the TCRdb copy retains only in-frame clones and omits some. The top ten hold roughly 0.67% of the sample, which has about 64,000 clones, less than 90% seen once. This sample comprised CD4+ or CD8+ T cells sorted from blood, obtained in a trial of the OX40 agonist ivuxolimab. Source of these receptors: an adult with an advanced solid tumor such as melanoma, head and neck, liver or kidney cancer. Each CDR3 is given with its conserved first and last residue. A D gene is named only where the DNA matches it firmly. Expanded clones are given a class, and other clones once, few, many or no size at all.

TGTGCCAGCAGCTTACAAGCGGGAGGGCCCTACGAGCAGTACTTC,CASSLQAGGPYEQYF,TRBV7-2,-,TRBJ2-7,TRBD2
TGCGCCAGTAGCGGACTAGCGGGAGGGTCATTCACAGATACGCAGTATTTT,CASSGLAGGSFTDTQYF,TRBV4-1,-,TRBJ2-3,TRBD2
TGTGCCAGCAGCACCCTAAAGGGGCGGGACGAGCAGTACTTC,CASSTLKGRDEQYF,TRBV11-2,-,TRBJ2-7,-
TGTGCCAGCAGCTTGGGGTCTCCCCCCGGGGCCCAGCATTTT,CASSLGSPPGAQHF,TRBV5-6,-,TRBJ1-5,-
TGCGCCAGCAGCTACCGGGGGGCGCGGACTGAAGCTTTCTTT,CASSYRGARTEAFF,TRBV5-1,-,TRBJ1-1,-
TGCGCCAGCAGCGTTATGGGGTTTCAAGAGACCCAGTACTTC,CASSVMGFQETQYF,TRBV5-1,-,TRBJ2-5,-
TGTGCCAGCAGCTTGCCGCTGGGGCAGGGCGAAGAGCAGTTCTTC,CASSLPLGQGEEQFF,TRBV5-6,-,TRBJ2-1,-
TGTGCCATCGGTAAAGGGGTTGATAGCCACGAGCAGTACTTC,CAIGKGVDSHEQYF,TRBV10-3,-,TRBJ2-7,-
TGCGCCAGCAGCCGAGCCCCGGGGCTAGCGGGGGGATACAATGAGCAGTTCTTC,CASSRAPGLAGGYNEQFF,TRBV10-1,-,TRBJ2-1,TRBD2
TGTGCCAGCAGTGAATACGGACAGGGGAGGAAAGGCGAGCAGTACTTC,CASSEYGQGRKGEQYF,TRBV25-1,-,TRBJ2-7,TRBD1
TGCAGCGTTGGGACAGGGGGTCAGCCCCAGCATTTT,CSVGTGGQPQHF,TRBV29-1,-,TRBJ1-5,TRBD1
TGTGCCAGCAGCTCGGGAGGGCCGAGGAATGAGCAGTTCTTC,CASSSGGPRNEQFF,TRBV28,-,TRBJ2-1,TRBD2
TGTGCCTGGAGGGGTAGCGGTGAGGGCGGGGAGCTGTTTTTT,CAWRGSGEGGELFF,TRBV30,-,TRBJ2-2,-
TGTGCCAGCTCACTAACAGGGTGGACTAACTATGGCTACACCTTC,CASSLTGWTNYGYTF,TRBV18,-,TRBJ1-2,-
TGTGCCTGGAGCGGAGGGACAGGGAAACTATTTCGTACAGATACGCAGTATTTT,CAWSGGTGKLFRTDTQYF,TRBV30,-,TRBJ2-3,TRBD1
TGTGCCAGCAGCAACGGTAAAAGCTCCTACGAGCAGTACTTC,CASSNGKSSYEQYF,TRBV21-1,-,TRBJ2-7,-
TGTGCCAGCAGCCTGGGACTAGCGGCCAATGAGCAGTTCTTC,CASSLGLAANEQFF,TRBV2,-,TRBJ2-1,TRBD2
TGCGCCAGCAGCCAGGGGCTGAGCTCCTACAATGAGCAGTTCTTC,CASSQGLSSYNEQFF,TRBV4-1,-,TRBJ2-1,-
TGTGCCAGCAGCTTCGGACAGGGGAACACTGAAGCTTTCTTT,CASSFGQGNTEAFF,TRBV6-5,-,TRBJ1-1,TRBD1
TGTGCCAGCAGTTTCTTTTTACAGGGGCTGGATGGCTACACCTTC,CASSFFLQGLDGYTF,TRBV28,-,TRBJ1-2,TRBD1
TGTGCCACCAGCAGAGATCAGGGACTAGCGACTTACAATGAGCAGTTCTTC,CATSRDQGLATYNEQFF,TRBV15,-,TRBJ2-1,TRBD2
TGTGCCTGGAGCGTTTGGAGCGGGAGGGCCGGGGAGACCCAGTACTTC,CAWSVWSGRAGETQYF,TRBV30,medium-sized,TRBJ2-5,TRBD2
TGTGCCAGCAGTTACTGGGGGATCAACACTGAAGCTTTCTTT,CASSYWGINTEAFF,TRBV6-5,few,TRBJ1-1,-
TGCAGCGTCGAACAAGAGACCCAGTACTTC,CSVEQETQYF,TRBV29-1,once,TRBJ2-5,-
TGCGCCAGCGGAGGAGGCGTGGGGGAGCTGTTTTTT,CASGGGVGELFF,TRBV5-1,-,TRBJ2-2,-
TGTGCCAGTAGTACGCGTCGGTCGACAACTAATGAAAAACTGTTTTTT,CASSTRRSTTNEKLFF,TRBV19,once,TRBJ1-4,-
TGTGCCAGTAGTATAATGGGGACTAATAATGGAGAGCAGTTCTTC,CASSIMGTNNGEQFF,TRBV19,-,TRBJ2-1,TRBD2
TGTGCCAGCCTCCCTCATTTGAACACTGAAGCTTTCTTT,CASLPHLNTEAFF,TRBV25-1,-,TRBJ1-1,-
TGTGCCAGCAGCTCCCGGACAGGGGAAGAGACCCAGTACTTC,CASSSRTGEETQYF,TRBV11-2,-,TRBJ2-5,TRBD1
TGTGCCAGCAGTGATACAGGGTTGGGGACCCAGTACTTC,CASSDTGLGTQYF,TRBV2,-,TRBJ2-5,-
TGTGCCACCAGCAGAGTTGGGTGGGCCGACTCCTACAATGAGCAGTTCTTC,CATSRVGWADSYNEQFF,TRBV15,-,TRBJ2-1,-
TGTGCTAGTGGTTTGGCCTTAATCCCCGGGTGGGGCCAAGAGACCCAGTACTTC,CASGLALIPGWGQETQYF,TRBV12-5,-,TRBJ2-5,-
TGCAGCGTTGATACTCAGTACCAGGTAGCTTTCTTT,CSVDTQYQVAFF,TRBV29-1,-,TRBJ1-1,-
TGTGCCAGCAGCTTCTCCGGGAGGGGGACCCAGTACTTC,CASSFSGRGTQYF,TRBV7-2,-,TRBJ2-5,TRBD2
TGCGCCAGCAGCCACGAGCATGCCGGGGGGCGCTACAATGAGCAGTTCTTC,CASSHEHAGGRYNEQFF,TRBV4-1,-,TRBJ2-1,-
TGTGCCAGCAGTCGGGGGGACACTGAAGCTTTCTTT,CASSRGDTEAFF,TRBV28,few,TRBJ1-1,-
TGCGCCAGCAGCTTGGTGGGAGAAGGTCAGCCCCAGCATTTT,CASSLVGEGQPQHF,TRBV5-1,-,TRBJ1-5,-
TGCGCCAGCAGCTCGGGACTTATTAACACCGGGGAGCTGTTTTTT,CASSSGLINTGELFF,TRBV10-1,-,TRBJ2-2,-
TGTGCCAGCAGTGAAGCCCTCAATCAGCCCCAGCATTTT,CASSEALNQPQHF,TRBV6-1,once,TRBJ1-5,-
TGTGCCAGCTCCTTACGAAGGGGCTCCTACGAGCAGTACTTC,CASSLRRGSYEQYF,TRBV18,-,TRBJ2-7,-
TGTGCCAGCAGTTTGACAGGGGCGGCCTACGAGCAGTACTTC,CASSLTGAAYEQYF,TRBV28,-,TRBJ2-7,TRBD1
TGCAGTGCTGAGGCCTCCTACGAGCAGTACTTC,CSAEASYEQYF,TRBV20-1,-,TRBJ2-7,-
TGTGCCTGGAGTGTAAACTACAGGGGTAGAACTGAAGCTTTCTTT,CAWSVNYRGRTEAFF,TRBV30,few,TRBJ1-1,TRBD1
TGTGCCATCAGAGCTACAGGGGACCAAGAGACCCAGTACTTC,CAIRATGDQETQYF,TRBV10-3,-,TRBJ2-5,TRBD1
TGTGCCAGCAGCCGGGGACAGGGGGCATCCGAAAAACTGTTTTTT,CASSRGQGASEKLFF,TRBV5-4,-,TRBJ1-4,TRBD1
TGCGCCAGCAGCAAAAACCAGGGGGTTACGGATACGCAGTATTTT,CASSKNQGVTDTQYF,TRBV5-1,-,TRBJ2-3,TRBD1
TGCGCCAGCAGCCCCGGGACTAGCGGTTACGAGCAGTACTTC,CASSPGTSGYEQYF,TRBV5-1,-,TRBJ2-7,TRBD2
TGCAGCATCCAGGGGGCCGGGGGGGAAAAACTGTTTTTT,CSIQGAGGEKLFF,TRBV29-1,-,TRBJ1-4,TRBD1
TGTGCCAGTAGTATACCCGGGGGGGTCGGCTACACCTTC,CASSIPGGVGYTF,TRBV19,-,TRBJ1-2,-
TGTGCCAGCAGTGAAGGGCGGCTAGCGGGAGGAGCGCGGGAGACCCAGTACTTC,CASSEGRLAGGARETQYF,TRBV6-1,-,TRBJ2-5,TRBD2
TGTGCCAGCAGTTCGCTAGCGGTAGAAGAGACCCAGTACTTC,CASSSLAVEETQYF,TRBV28,-,TRBJ2-5,TRBD2
TGCGCCAGCAGTCCCGGGACAGGGGCCTCTTATGGCTACACCTTC,CASSPGTGASYGYTF,TRBV10-1,-,TRBJ1-2,TRBD1
TGTGCCTGGAGTGCTGGGGAGACCCAGTACTTC,CAWSAGETQYF,TRBV30,-,TRBJ2-5,-
TGCGCCAGCAGTGAGTCCAAGAGGAGAGGAAACATTCAAGAGACCCAGTACTTC,CASSESKRRGNIQETQYF,TRBV10-1,-,TRBJ2-5,-
TGTGCCTGGAGTGTAGGCCCATCCCTTAAGCAGTTCTTC,CAWSVGPSLKQFF,TRBV30,-,TRBJ2-1,-
TGTGCCAGCAGCCCCGGGGGGGTTGTGCAGTTCTTC,CASSPGGVVQFF,TRBV11-2,-,TRBJ2-1,TRBD2